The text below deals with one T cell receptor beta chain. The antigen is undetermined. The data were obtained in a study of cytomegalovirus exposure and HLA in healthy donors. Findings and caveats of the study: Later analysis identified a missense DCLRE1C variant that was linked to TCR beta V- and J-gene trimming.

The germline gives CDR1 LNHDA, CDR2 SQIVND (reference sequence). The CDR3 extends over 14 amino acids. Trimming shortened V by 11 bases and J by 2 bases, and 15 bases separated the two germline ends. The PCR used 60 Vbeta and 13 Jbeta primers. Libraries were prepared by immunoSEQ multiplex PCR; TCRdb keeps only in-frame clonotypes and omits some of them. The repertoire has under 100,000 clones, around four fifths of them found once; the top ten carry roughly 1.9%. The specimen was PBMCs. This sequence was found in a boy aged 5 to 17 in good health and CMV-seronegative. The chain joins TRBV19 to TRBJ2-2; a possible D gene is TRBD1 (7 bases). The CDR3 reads CAGRGTANTGELFF. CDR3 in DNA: TGTGCCGGCCGCGGGACAGCTAACACCGGGGAGCTGTTTTTT.